This record looks at one T cell receptor beta chain sequence and its context. The sample originates from a study of blood T cell repertoires in COVID-19. Study-level information: Spain, Italy and the United States supplied samples that represented acute and convalescent COVID-19. PBMCs, B-cell-depleted T cells, or T cells provided the cDNA or gDNA that made up the material.

Authors' methods: Using reference gene primer amplification, nucleated cell counts were estimated. TCRdb keeps only in-frame clones here, not all; method: immunoSEQ multiplex PCR. D and trimming come from the DNA, and the V and J calls and clone size come from that table. The sample lists 120,000 to 150,000 clones, roughly four fifths seen once, with 15% in the top ten. Germline V gene sequence: CDR1 LNHDA, CDR2 SQIVND (reference sequence). V was shortened by 5 bases and J by 0 bases, with 16 bases between the two germline ends. This CDR3 has 16 residues. What was sequenced was peripheral blood. This sequence joins TRBV19 and TRBJ1-1; TRBD1 might be the D (6 bases). This sequence was found in a human donor with acute or convalescent COVID-19. The donor label of this sample is uncertain. The CDR3 spells CASSLSGQSVNTEAFF. The CDR3 DNA reads as TGTGCCAGTAGTCTTTCGGGACAATCCGTGAACACTGAAGCTTTCTTT.